These 17 T cell receptor beta chains share one sample of origin, sequenced in a study of T cell responses to AZD1222 COVID-19 vaccine. Only in-frame clones appear in the TCRdb table, and some are missing; sequencing was by immunoSEQ multiplex PCR. The sample lists about 150,000 clones, more than 85% occurring once. Specimen: peripheral blood, collected on day 0 of AZD1222 vaccination. All receptors come from an adult in good health.

V is TRBV20-1 and J is TRBJ2-3; TRBD2 might be the D (5 bases). This CDR3 is 11 amino acids long. Germline-derived CDR1 and CDR2 are DFQATT and SNEGSKA (reference sequence). Trimming stripped 1 base from V and 11 bases from J, with 10 bases between. CDR3 bases: TGCAGTGCTAGAGGCCCCCGGGGGCAGTATTTT. This translates into CSARGPRGQYF.

V is TRBV4-2 and J is TRBJ1-1; D ambiguous. Trimming removed 1 base at V and 4 bases at J, with 4 bases between. CDR1 is LGHNA, CDR2 YNFKEQ, per germline. The CDR3 is made up of 12 amino acids. CDR3 nucleotide sequence: TGTGCCAGCAGCCAAGCCTCCACTGAAGCTTTCTTT. This encodes CASSQASTEAFF.

CDR3 sequence reads: CASSLRLAGEQYF. For the CDR3, the DNA is TGTGCCAGCAGTTTAAGACTAGCGGGGGAGCAGTACTTC. The rearrangement uses TRBV12-3 or TRBV12-4 and TRBJ2-7; 11 nucleotides align to TRBD2. Unmatched junction bases numbered 1, after V lost 2 bases and J lost 7 bases. This CDR3 is built from 13 residues.

The sample holds one count of this clone. In DNA form, the CDR3 reads TGTGCCAGTACCACTAGCGGGGGGGCGACAGATACGCAGTATTTT. Protein sequence: CASTTSGGATDTQYF. The chain joins TRBV19 to TRBJ2-3; TRBD2 matches 13 bases. Trimming took 7 bases from V and 3 from J; bases not matched to a gene: 4. Germline-derived CDR1 and CDR2 are LNHDA and SQIVND (reference sequence). The CDR3 spans 15 residues. The whole variable domain, remainder taken from reference TRBV19 and TRBJ2-3, is DGGITQSPKYLFRKEGQNVTLSCEQNLNHDAMYWYRQDPGQGLRLIYYSQIVNDFQKGDIAEGYSVSREKKESFPLTVTSAQKNPTAFYLCASTTSGGATDTQYFGPGTRLTVL.

The V call is TRBV4-1, the J call TRBJ1-1, with a weak D call TRBD1 (5 bases). The CDR3 is 16 residues long. Germline CDR1 and CDR2: MGHRA and YSYEKL. The ends were cut back, 2 bases at V and 1 base at J, with 14 bases in the middle. The CDR3 DNA sequence: TGCGCCAGCAGCCAATTCGGGGGTGTAGGGAACACTGAAGCTTTCTTT. Its translation: CASSQFGGVGNTEAFF.

The V gene is TRBV6-5, the J gene TRBJ1-2, with 8 bases lining up with TRBD1. With V trimmed by 6 bases and J by 4 bases, 7 bases remained unmatched. The CDR3 contains 14 residues. CDR1 is MNHEY, CDR2 SVGAGI, per germline. The CDR3 DNA is TGTGCCAGCAGCAGGACAGGGTTTCTCTATGGCTACACCTTC. Its translation is CASSRTGFLYGYTF.

The rearrangement uses TRBV6-1 and TRBJ1-5, with 9 bases that match TRBD1. CDR1 and CDR2 from the germline V gene are MNHNS and SASEGT. J lost 3 bases, V lost 4 bases, and 7 bases had no gene match. The CDR3 has 16 amino acids. This CDR3 is CASSVAGQGFNQPQHF. As DNA, the CDR3 is TGTGCCAGCAGTGTGGCGGGACAGGGATTCAATCAGCCCCAGCATTTT.

CDR3 sequence reads: CASGLGNTIYF. In DNA form, the CDR3 reads TGTGCCAGTGGATTGGGAAACACCATATATTTT. J is TRBJ1-3 and V is TRBV12-3 or TRBV12-4; D ambiguous. The V gene lost 9 bases and the J gene lost 4 bases, with 7 bases spanning the gap. CDR3 length: 11 amino acids.

This rearrangement joins TRBV4-1 to TRBJ1-6; D is unresolved. Looked up from germline, CDR1 is MGHRA and CDR2 is YSYEKL. The CDR3 totals 17 residues. V lost 4 bases, J lost 10 bases, and 23 bases lay in between. The CDR3 region is CASSLQRTGEDLSPLHF. The CDR3 nucleotides read TGCGCCAGCAGCCTCCAAAGGACTGGAGAAGATTTATCACCCCTCCACTTT.

The V gene is TRBV30, the J gene TRBJ2-7, with a weak D call TRBD1 (6 bases). Germline-derived CDR1 and CDR2 are GTSNPN and SVGIG (reference sequence). The germline V and J ends were trimmed by 4 bases and 3 bases, with 16 bases remaining between them. There are 14 residues in the CDR3. CDR3: CAWKESSGVYEQYF. The CDR3 region has the DNA TGTGCCTGGAAAGAGAGCTCAGGGGTCTACGAGCAGTACTTC.

This chain connects TRBV5-6 to TRBJ2-1; D gene unclear. V lost 4 bases to trimming and J lost 8 bases, with 7 bases between them. In germline, CDR1 is SGHDT, CDR2 YYEEEE. CDR3 length: 11 residues. Here the CDR3 reads CASSNFDEQFF. The CDR3 DNA is TGTGCCAGCAGCAATTTCGATGAGCAGTTCTTC.

The J gene is TRBJ2-6, the V gene TRBV11-2; D unclear. From germline, CDR1 is SGHAT and CDR2 FQNNGV. The CDR3 has 18 residues. Between the trimmed V and J ends, which lost 7 bases and 0 bases, there was a span of 19 bases. The CDR3 protein is CASTRSMGTVSGANVLTF. CDR3 in DNA: TGTGCCAGCACCCGTTCTATGGGAACCGTCTCTGGGGCCAACGTCCTGACTTTC.

CDR3 sequence reads: CASSSGELFF. The CDR3 DNA is TGTGCCAGCAGCTCAGGGGAGCTGTTTTTT. This sequence joins TRBV7-9 and TRBJ2-2, with no clear D. Germline values: CDR1 SEHNR, CDR2 FQNEAQ (reference sequence). Deletions cut 4 bases from V and 8 bases from J, with 2 bases between. The length of the CDR3 is 10 residues.

This chain connects TRBV7-2 to TRBJ1-1, with a tentative D call TRBD1 (6 bases). V lost 3 bases, J lost 11 bases, and 16 bases lay in between. Germline CDR1 and CDR2: SGHTA and FQGNSA. The CDR3 has 13 amino acids. The CDR3 coding sequence is TGTGCCAGCAGCTTGTCAGGGGAGCTCCAGGCTTTCTTT. Translated: CASSLSGELQAFF.

V gene TRBV7-9 combines with J gene TRBJ2-2; the D call may be TRBD1 or TRBD2 (5 bases each). CDR1 and CDR2 from the germline V gene are SEHNR and FQNEAQ (reference sequence). Trimming pared 6 bases from V and 2 bases from J, leaving 16 bases between. The CDR3 sequence is 16 residues long. In nucleotides, the CDR3 is TGTGCCAGCAGACCCCCGGGACGGCTAAACACCGGGGAGCTGTTTTTT. Protein product: CASRPPGRLNTGELFF.

The chain combines TRBV5-4 with TRBJ1-1, with TRBD1 matching over 9 bases. Losses at the gene ends were 2 bases for V and 4 bases for J; bases not matched to a gene: 6. CDR1 and CDR2 from the germline V gene are SGHNT and YYREEE (reference sequence). There are 15 residues in the CDR3. The CDR3 sequence: CASSLGQGLGTEAFF. In DNA form, the CDR3 reads TGTGCCAGCAGCTTAGGACAGGGGCTGGGCACTGAAGCTTTCTTT.

V gene TRBV2 combines with J gene TRBJ1-4, with D maybe TRBD1 (5 bases). The CDR3 is 16 amino acids. V was pared by 10 bases and J by 0 bases, with 18 bases between. From germline, CDR1 is SNHLY and CDR2 FYNNEI. CDR3 in DNA: TGTGCCATTTATACCGTGGGGACTTCAACTAATGAAAAACTGTTTTTT. Translating it yields CAIYTVGTSTNEKLFF.